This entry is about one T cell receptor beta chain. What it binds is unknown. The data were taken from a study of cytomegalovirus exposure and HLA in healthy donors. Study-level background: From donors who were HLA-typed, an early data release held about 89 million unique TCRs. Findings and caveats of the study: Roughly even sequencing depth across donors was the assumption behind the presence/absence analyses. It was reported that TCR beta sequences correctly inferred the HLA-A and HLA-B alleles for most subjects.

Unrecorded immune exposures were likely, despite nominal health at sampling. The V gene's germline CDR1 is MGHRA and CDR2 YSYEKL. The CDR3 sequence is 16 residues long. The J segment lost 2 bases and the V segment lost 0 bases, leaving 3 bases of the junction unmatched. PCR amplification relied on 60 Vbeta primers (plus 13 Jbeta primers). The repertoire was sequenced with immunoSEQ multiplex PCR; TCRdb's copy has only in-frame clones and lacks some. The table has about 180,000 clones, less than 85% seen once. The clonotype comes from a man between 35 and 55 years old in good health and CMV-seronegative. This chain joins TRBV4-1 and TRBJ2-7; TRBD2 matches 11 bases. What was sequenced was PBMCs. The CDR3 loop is CASSQDETSGAYEQYF. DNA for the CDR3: TGCGCCAGCAGCCAAGATGAGACTAGCGGGGCCTACGAGCAGTACTTC.